This TCR beta chain derives from a study of shared clonotypes between healthy human individuals. From germline, CDR1 is SGHTA and CDR2 FQGTGA. Trimming cost V 5 bases and J 4 bases, with 12 bases left between them. This CDR3 region has 13 residues. Assay: immunoSEQ multiplex PCR; the TCRdb copy retains only in-frame clones and omits some. The sample holds roughly 2.2 million clones; 85% to 95% are singletons and the top ten take 0.37%. This clone has only one observation. J is TRBJ2-7 and V is TRBV7-3; tentative D call: TRBD2 (6 bases). The sample consisted of naive CD4+ T cells from PBMCs. As for subset: CD45RA+ positively selected. This TCR was recovered from a man between 18 and 35 years old in good health. Some clones in this sample may be carry-over from other donors' samples. The CDR3 protein is CASSLLGGYEQYF. The CDR3 coding sequence is TGTGCCAGCAGCCTACTCGGAGGGTACGAGCAGTACTTC.